The rows below give T cell receptor beta chains drawn from one sample of a study of blood T cell repertoires in COVID-19. The protocol was immunoSEQ multiplex PCR, while the TCRdb copy is restricted to in-frame clones and leaves out a portion. The profile shows roughly 140,000 clones, 80% to 90% of them singletons. Sequenced input: peripheral blood. Every receptor here comes from a woman aged 50 to 60 in a cohort sampled during active or convalescent COVID-19. Each CDR3 is given with its conserved first and last residue. D genes are given only for firm matches. Size is omitted from some rows. Given values are once, few, many or a class for expanded clones.

D gene: TRBD1
clone size: -
V gene: TRBV5-1
J gene: TRBJ2-1
CDR3 protein: CASSLGTGVGEQFF
CDR3 DNA: TGCGCCAGCAGCTTGGGGACAGGGGTGGGTGAGCAGTTCTTC

D gene: -
clone size: -
V gene: TRBV10-3
J gene: TRBJ2-6
CDR3 protein: CAISEAARGLSGANVLTF
CDR3 DNA: TGTGCCATCAGTGAAGCAGCCCGAGGTCTCTCTGGGGCCAACGTCCTGACTTTC

D gene: -
clone size: -
V gene: TRBV4-1
J gene: TRBJ1-5
CDR3 protein: CASSQDVRTEASNQPQHF
CDR3 DNA: TGCGCCAGCAGCCAAGATGTTCGGACAGAAGCGAGCAATCAGCCCCAGCATTTT

D gene: TRBD2
clone size: -
V gene: TRBV12-3/TRBV12-4
J gene: TRBJ2-3
CDR3 protein: CASSRTSGGAQYF
CDR3 DNA: TGTGCCAGCAGTCGGACTAGCGGGGGGGCGCAGTATTTT

D gene: -
clone size: -
V gene: TRBV5-1
J gene: TRBJ2-2
CDR3 protein: CASRSLRDGELFF
CDR3 DNA: TGCGCCAGCAGATCGCTCCGGGACGGGGAGCTGTTTTTT

D gene: -
clone size: -
V gene: TRBV5-4
J gene: TRBJ2-1
CDR3 protein: CASSLATASAYNEQFF
CDR3 DNA: TGTGCCAGCAGCTTGGCCACAGCTAGCGCCTACAATGAGCAGTTCTTC

D gene: -
clone size: once
V gene: TRBV12-3/TRBV12-4
J gene: TRBJ2-4
CDR3 protein: CASSLQNKRYF
CDR3 DNA: TGTGCCAGCAGTTTACAAAACAAGCGGTACTTC

D gene: TRBD1
clone size: -
V gene: TRBV6-5
J gene: TRBJ1-2
CDR3 protein: CASSSGQDNYGYTF
CDR3 DNA: TGTGCCAGCAGCTCGGGACAGGATAACTATGGCTACACCTTC

D gene: TRBD2
clone size: -
V gene: TRBV11-2
J gene: TRBJ2-3
CDR3 protein: CASSLSGGTSASTDTQYF
CDR3 DNA: TGTGCCAGCAGCTTATCCGGGGGGACTAGCGCTAGCACAGATACGCAGTATTTT

D gene: -
clone size: -
V gene: TRBV5-4
J gene: TRBJ2-7
CDR3 protein: CASSLGDSTYEQYF
CDR3 DNA: TGTGCCAGCAGCTTGGGCGACAGTACCTACGAGCAGTACTTC

D gene: TRBD1
clone size: -
V gene: TRBV7-8
J gene: TRBJ2-5
CDR3 protein: CASSFPGTGLSETQYF
CDR3 DNA: TGTGCCAGCAGCTTCCCCGGGACAGGGTTGAGTGAGACCCAGTACTTC

D gene: -
clone size: -
V gene: TRBV6-5
J gene: TRBJ1-5
CDR3 protein: CATYRELGNQPQHF
CDR3 DNA: TGTGCCACGTACCGGGAATTGGGCAATCAGCCCCAGCATTTT

D gene: -
clone size: -
V gene: TRBV4-1
J gene: TRBJ1-6
CDR3 protein: CASSQDRGGSNSPLHF
CDR3 DNA: TGCGCCAGCAGCCAAGATCGGGGGGGTTCCAATTCACCCCTCCACTTT

D gene: TRBD1
clone size: -
V gene: TRBV27
J gene: TRBJ1-3
CDR3 protein: CASSVRWTGTGGGNTIYF
CDR3 DNA: TGTGCCAGCAGTGTACGCTGGACCGGGACAGGAGGGGGAAACACCATATATTTT

D gene: TRBD1
clone size: -
V gene: TRBV5-1
J gene: TRBJ2-2
CDR3 protein: CASSLQGARGELFF
CDR3 DNA: TGCGCCAGCAGCTTGCAGGGGGCGCGTGGGGAGCTGTTTTTT

D gene: -
clone size: -
V gene: TRBV5-4
J gene: TRBJ1-5
CDR3 protein: CASSLVGPDQPQHF
CDR3 DNA: TGTGCCAGCAGCTTGGTTGGGCCTGATCAGCCCCAGCATTTT

D gene: -
clone size: -
V gene: TRBV3-1/TRBV3-2
J gene: TRBJ1-1
CDR3 protein: CASSQDGGTEAFF
CDR3 DNA: TGTGCCAGCAGCCAAGACGGGGGCACTGAAGCTTTCTTT

D gene: -
clone size: -
V gene: TRBV4-3
J gene: TRBJ1-6
CDR3 protein: CASSQDSTGTNSPLHF
CDR3 DNA: TGCGCCAGCAGCCAAGATTCCACAGGAACAAATTCACCCCTCCACTTT

D gene: TRBD1
clone size: -
V gene: TRBV3-1/TRBV3-2
J gene: TRBJ2-7
CDR3 protein: CASSHPGQGIYEQYF
CDR3 DNA: TGTGCCAGCAGCCACCCGGGACAGGGGATATACGAGCAGTACTTC

D gene: -
clone size: -
V gene: TRBV6-5
J gene: TRBJ2-2
CDR3 protein: CASSYSRPDTGELFF
CDR3 DNA: TGTGCCAGCAGTTACTCGAGGCCAGACACCGGGGAGCTGTTTTTT

D gene: TRBD2
clone size: -
V gene: TRBV18
J gene: TRBJ2-5
CDR3 protein: CASSPFEQRGAGETQYF
CDR3 DNA: TGTGCCAGCTCACCCTTTGAACAGCGGGGGGCCGGGGAGACCCAGTACTTC

D gene: TRBD1
clone size: -
V gene: TRBV18
J gene: TRBJ2-1
CDR3 protein: CASSPQTGGNVDEQFF
CDR3 DNA: TGTGCCAGCTCACCGCAAACAGGGGGCAATGTTGATGAGCAGTTCTTC

D gene: -
clone size: -
V gene: TRBV3-1/TRBV3-2
J gene: TRBJ1-1
CDR3 protein: CASSQGGWSNTEAFF
CDR3 DNA: TGTGCCAGCAGCCAAGGCGGTTGGTCGAACACTGAAGCTTTCTTT

D gene: TRBD1
clone size: -
V gene: TRBV6-5
J gene: TRBJ1-1
CDR3 protein: CASSRGRNTEAFF
CDR3 DNA: TGTGCCAGCAGTAGGGGGCGAAACACTGAAGCTTTCTTT

D gene: -
clone size: few
V gene: TRBV10-2
J gene: TRBJ1-2
CDR3 protein: CASSSGLDYGYTF
CDR3 DNA: TGCGCCAGCAGTTCGGGACTGGACTATGGCTACACCTTC

D gene: -
clone size: -
V gene: TRBV3-1/TRBV3-2
J gene: TRBJ2-1
CDR3 protein: CASSQELVSEQFF
CDR3 DNA: TGTGCCAGCAGCCAAGAGCTAGTCTCCGAGCAGTTCTTC

D gene: TRBD2
clone size: -
V gene: TRBV15
J gene: TRBJ2-1
CDR3 protein: CATSRGTSGGTGNEQFF
CDR3 DNA: TGTGCCACCAGCAGGGGGACTAGCGGGGGGACTGGGAATGAGCAGTTCTTC

D gene: TRBD2
clone size: once
V gene: TRBV24-1
J gene: TRBJ2-3
CDR3 protein: CATSGETSGTDTQYF
CDR3 DNA: TGTGCCACCAGTGGGGAGACTAGCGGCACAGATACGCAGTATTTT

D gene: TRBD2
clone size: -
V gene: TRBV9
J gene: TRBJ2-5
CDR3 protein: CASSRPGGGGTQYF
CDR3 DNA: TGTGCCAGCAGCCGACCGGGCGGCGGGGGGACCCAGTACTTC

D gene: -
clone size: -
V gene: TRBV7-9
J gene: TRBJ1-2
CDR3 protein: CATDGGGNYGYTF
CDR3 DNA: TGTGCCACCGACGGTGGGGGCAACTATGGCTACACCTTC

D gene: -
clone size: -
V gene: TRBV11-1
J gene: TRBJ1-1
CDR3 protein: CASSSLGVDTEAFF
CDR3 DNA: TGTGCCAGCAGCTCCCTCGGGGTTGACACTGAAGCTTTCTTT

D gene: TRBD1
clone size: -
V gene: TRBV10-3
J gene: TRBJ2-2
CDR3 protein: CAIRTGTGNTGELFF
CDR3 DNA: TGTGCCATCAGAACCGGGACAGGGAACACCGGGGAGCTGTTTTTT

D gene: -
clone size: -
V gene: TRBV6-1
J gene: TRBJ2-3
CDR3 protein: CASSEVSGGTDTQYF
CDR3 DNA: TGTGCCAGCAGTGAAGTAAGCGGCGGGACAGATACGCAGTATTTT

D gene: -
clone size: -
V gene: TRBV11-3
J gene: TRBJ2-2
CDR3 protein: CASSLDRTYTGELFF
CDR3 DNA: TGTGCCAGCAGCCTCGACAGGACATACACCGGGGAGCTGTTTTTT

D gene: -
clone size: -
V gene: TRBV5-5
J gene: TRBJ2-4
CDR3 protein: CASSFWGLEMELGKNIQYF
CDR3 DNA: TGTGCCAGCAGCTTCTGGGGACTGGAGATGGAGTTAGGCAAAAACATTCAGTACTTC

D gene: TRBD2
clone size: -
V gene: TRBV7-2
J gene: TRBJ2-7
CDR3 protein: CASRPGLAGGSEQYF
CDR3 DNA: TGTGCCAGCAGACCGGGACTAGCGGGGGGAAGCGAGCAGTACTTC

D gene: -
clone size: -
V gene: TRBV7-9
J gene: TRBJ2-7
CDR3 protein: CASSLVSPYEQYF
CDR3 DNA: TGTGCCAGCAGCTTAGTTAGTCCCTACGAGCAGTACTTC

D gene: -
clone size: -
V gene: TRBV10-3
J gene: TRBJ1-6
CDR3 protein: CAIRDQGSYNSPLHF
CDR3 DNA: TGTGCCATCAGGGACCAGGGGTCCTATAATTCACCCCTCCACTTT

D gene: -
clone size: -
V gene: TRBV29-1
J gene: TRBJ1-2
CDR3 protein: CSVEAQQGGGYTF
CDR3 DNA: TGCAGCGTTGAAGCCCAACAGGGTGGCGGCTACACCTTC

D gene: -
clone size: -
V gene: TRBV19
J gene: TRBJ1-2
CDR3 protein: CASNPRGVGGKDGYTF
CDR3 DNA: TGTGCCAGTAACCCCCGGGGGGTGGGGGGAAAGGATGGCTACACCTTC

D gene: -
clone size: -
V gene: TRBV19
J gene: TRBJ2-2
CDR3 protein: CASNTDSRNTGELFF
CDR3 DNA: TGTGCCAGTAACACGGACAGTAGAAACACCGGGGAGCTGTTTTTT

D gene: -
clone size: -
V gene: TRBV5-1
J gene: TRBJ1-2
CDR3 protein: CASSLSGPLYGYTF
CDR3 DNA: TGCGCCAGCAGCTTGTCAGGGCCCCTCTATGGCTACACCTTC

D gene: -
clone size: -
V gene: TRBV30
J gene: TRBJ1-4
CDR3 protein: CAWSRPGATNEKLFF
CDR3 DNA: TGTGCCTGGAGTAGGCCTGGAGCAACTAATGAAAAACTGTTTTTT

D gene: TRBD1
clone size: -
V gene: TRBV20-1
J gene: TRBJ1-2
CDR3 protein: CSASLEGTGIGYGYTF
CDR3 DNA: TGCAGTGCCAGTCTTGAGGGGACAGGGATAGGCTATGGCTACACCTTC

D gene: TRBD1
clone size: -
V gene: TRBV2
J gene: TRBJ2-1
CDR3 protein: CASSGGQVNYNEQFF
CDR3 DNA: TGTGCCAGCAGTGGGGGACAGGTTAACTACAATGAGCAGTTCTTC